The clone carrying this T cell receptor (beta chain) was detected only a few times. Its matching antigen is unknown. These data belong to a study of CD8+ T cells in alopecia areata. Study findings and constraints: Scalp samples also yield sequences from resident alphabeta T cells of normal skin. Affected lesional scalp, above all in alopecia totalis/universalis, was more clonal than normal scalp.

The CDR3 extends over 17 amino acids. Germline-derived CDR1 and CDR2 are SGHNT and YYREEE (reference sequence). V dropped 5 bases and J dropped 10; count of bases not matched to a gene: 16. The authors extracted RNA and reverse transcribed it into cDNA as the sequencing template. Clones were sequenced by immunoSEQ multiplex PCR, and TCRdb holds only the in-frame ones, with some missing. Of over 90,000 clones in the sample, roughly 53% were seen once. V gene TRBV5-4 combines with J gene TRBJ2-3; TRBD2 aligns across 13 bases. This TCR was recovered from a human donor in good health. The sample was CD4+ T cells sorted from blood. This chain's CDR3 is CASRTGTSGDAEGPQYF. CDR3 sequence (DNA): TGTGCCAGCAGGACCGGGACTAGCGGGGACGCGGAAGGCCCGCAGTATTTT.